This T cell receptor beta chain was captured by sequencing in a study of technical replicates of blood from a handful of donors. This clone was counted a single time. Germline loops: CDR1 LGHNA, CDR2 YNFKEQ. V lost 5 bases and J lost 6; bases outside the gene matches: 13. CDR3 length equals 16 residues. Method: immunoSEQ multiplex PCR; TCRdb's copy keeps in-frame clones and lacks some. The sample consists of 75,000 to 100,000 clones, about 95% of them appearing once. The chain has TRBV4-2 and TRBJ2-3, with TRBD1 identical over 8 bases. Sequencing used T cells isolated from PBMCs. The clonotype originates from a human donor in good health. CDR3 protein: CASSTGTGGTGDTQYF. DNA for the CDR3: TGTGCCAGCAGCACCGGGACAGGAGGAACCGGTGATACGCAGTATTTT.